Below, 29 T cell receptor beta chains from the same sample are listed, as sequenced in a study of T cell repertoires in cytomegalovirus infection. In TCRdb, the reads were re-called with MiXCR into one record per CDR3 protein. This table has roughly 990,000 distinct CDR3 sequences, less than 35% appearing once. No antigen has been assigned to these receptors. The material sequenced was cultured CD8+ T cells from PBMCs, taken from culture after CMV antigen stimulation. The receptors here all came from a human donor in good health (CMV status not recorded). Some clones in this sample may be carry-over from other donors' samples.

This clonotype was seen only a few times. V is TRBV6-1 and J is TRBJ1-5; TRBD1 agrees at 8 bases. V was pared by 3 bases and J by 7 bases, with 8 bases of the junction left unmatched. The CDR3 runs to 15 residues. Germline V gene sequence: CDR1 MNHNS, CDR2 SASEGT. The CDR3 DNA follows: TGTGCCAGCAGTGAGTACCAGGGGGCGAAACAGCCCCAGCATTTT. It is translated as CASSEYQGAKQPQHF.

The chain combines TRBV6-5 with TRBJ2-7; 7 nucleotides match TRBD2. V shed 3 bases and J 6 bases; nucleotides not matched to a gene: 11. Germline V gene lookup returns CDR1 MNHEY and CDR2 SVGAGI. The CDR3 covers 15 residues. CDR3 nucleotide sequence: TGTGCCAGCAGTTATGGTCGCGGGGGTCGAACCGAGCAGTACTTC. Translated: CASSYGRGGRTEQYF.

The chain uses TRBV27 and TRBJ1-1, with a possible D match to TRBD1 (6 bases). Trimming pared 7 bases from V and 4 bases from J, leaving 19 bases between. The CDR3 has 15 amino acids. CDR1 and CDR2 from the germline V gene are MNHEY and SMNVEV (reference sequence). The CDR3 here is CASTPGGGWGTEAFF. DNA of the CDR3: TGTGCCAGCACCCCTGGGGGGGGCTGGGGCACTGAAGCTTTCTTT.

V is TRBV5-1 and J is TRBJ2-2; D is perhaps TRBD1 (5 bases). This CDR3 spans 15 amino acids. V was trimmed by 4 bases and J by 0 bases, leaving 10 bases between them. CDR1 is SGHRS and CDR2 is YFSETQ in the germline V gene. CDR3 in amino acids: CASSRQLTNTGELFF. The DNA for the CDR3 is TGCGCCAGCAGCCGACAGCTAACGAACACCGGGGAGCTGTTTTTT.

The chain is built from TRBV4-3 and TRBJ2-1, with 10 bases matching TRBD1. Germline CDR1 and CDR2: LGHNA and YSLEER. V dropped 5 bases and J dropped 7; count of bases not matched to a gene: 2. The CDR3 loop spans 13 amino acids. CDR3 nucleotide sequence: TGCGCCAGCAGCGAGGGACAGGGGAATGAGCAGTTCTTC. This gives the protein CASSEGQGNEQFF.

There are many counts of this clonotype. This chain joins TRBV7-2 and TRBJ2-1; D gene uncertain. V lost 7 bases to trimming and J lost 6 bases, with 10 bases between them. The germline CDR1 and CDR2 sequences are SGHTA and FQGNSA. CDR3 length: 12 amino acids. The DNA of the CDR3 is TGTGCCAGCACCCCGACCACCAATGAGCAGTTCTTC. Translating it yields CASTPTTNEQFF.

The V call is TRBV12-3 or TRBV12-4, the J call TRBJ1-2; D gene uncertain. Trimming left V 7 bases short and J 2 bases short, with 14 bases between. The CDR3 is made up of 14 amino acids. The CDR3 region is CASIPCDFNYGYTF. CDR3 in DNA: TGTGCCAGCATTCCTTGTGACTTCAACTATGGCTACACCTTC.

The chain links TRBV3-1 to TRBJ2-3; 7 nucleotides agree with TRBD2. Losses at the gene ends were 0 bases for V and 5 bases for J; bases not matched to a gene: 8. The CDR3 contains 16 residues. Germline loops: CDR1 LGHDT, CDR2 YNNKEL (reference sequence). The chain's CDR3 is CASSQDGLAVVDTQYF. In DNA form, the CDR3 reads TGTGCCAGCAGCCAAGATGGGCTAGCGGTGGTAGATACGCAGTATTTT.

In this sample, this clonotype turned up a few times. This rearrangement joins TRBV6-2 or TRBV6-3 to TRBJ1-5, with D perhaps matching TRBD1 (6 bases). Germline loops: CDR1 MNHEY, CDR2 SVGEGT. The V gene lost 5 bases and the J gene lost 7 bases, with 15 bases spanning the gap. The CDR3 loop spans 14 amino acids. Here the CDR3 reads CASSGLGGLQPQHF. The CDR3 DNA reads TGTGCCAGCAGTGGCCTTGGGGGGCTACAGCCCCAGCATTTT.

This clonotype appeared a few times. This chain connects TRBV19 to TRBJ2-3; D unresolved. CDR1 is LNHDA and CDR2 is SQIVND in the germline V gene (reference sequence). The V end was cut by 5 bases, the J end by 2 bases, with 14 bases between. This CDR3 is built from 15 residues. CDR3 in amino acids: CASSEVLRTTDTQYF. The DNA of the CDR3 is TGTGCCAGTAGTGAAGTACTGAGAACCACAGATACGCAGTATTTT.

V gene TRBV20-1 combines with J gene TRBJ2-1; a possible D gene is TRBD2 (5 bases). CDR1 and CDR2 (germline): DFQATT, SNEGSKA (reference sequence). This CDR3 is built from 13 residues. Trimming shortened V by 6 bases and J by 3 bases, and 12 bases separated the two germline ends. The CDR3 protein is CSAPSGDYNEQFF. The CDR3 DNA sequence: TGCAGTGCACCTTCCGGGGACTACAATGAGCAGTTCTTC.

This clonotype has ten or more counts. The chain joins TRBV7-2 to TRBJ1-2; D uncertain. Between the trimmed V and J ends, which lost 1 base and 8 bases, there was a span of 11 bases. Germline V lookup: CDR1 SGHTA, CDR2 FQGNSA. CDR3 length equals 13 residues. CDR3 bases: TGTGCCAGCAGCTTAGGAGTATTGGGGGGCTACACCTTC. Its protein product is CASSLGVLGGYTF.

The CDR3: CASSLETSFGEQFF. For the CDR3, the DNA is TGTGCCAGCAGTTTAGAGACTAGCTTCGGTGAGCAGTTCTTC. The V call is TRBV6-5, the J call TRBJ2-1, with 7 bases fitting TRBD2. Germline V gene lookup returns CDR1 MNHEY and CDR2 SVGAGI. J was trimmed by 9 bases and V by 4 bases; bases with no gene match: 9. The CDR3 contains 14 residues.

The chain employs TRBV5-4 and TRBJ2-6; D is perhaps TRBD2 (7 bases). This CDR3 region has 15 residues. CDR1 SGHNT and CDR2 YYREEE come from the germline V gene (reference sequence). V was pared by 5 bases and J by 2 bases, with 11 bases between. The CDR3 DNA follows: TGTGCCAGCAGTGAGGGGGGGCCTGGGGCCAACGTCCTGACTTTC. Its translation: CASSEGGPGANVLTF.

This clonotype has a handful of counts. The rearrangement links TRBV5-6 to TRBJ1-5, with 8 bases fitting TRBD1. CDR1 and CDR2 (germline): SGHDT, YYEEEE. The CDR3 contains 14 residues. V lost 2 bases and J lost 7; bases outside the gene matches: 5. The CDR3 here is CASSFWTGLQPQHF. DNA of the CDR3: TGTGCCAGCAGCTTCTGGACAGGGCTCCAGCCCCAGCATTTT.

The gene calls are TRBV7-9 and TRBJ1-3; no definite D call. CDR1 is SEHNR, CDR2 FQNEAQ, per germline (reference sequence). The CDR3 is made up of 14 amino acids. With 10 bases removed from V and 0 bases from J, the gap between germline ends came to 13 bases. The CDR3 sequence: CATIPASSGNTIYF. The CDR3 DNA sequence: TGTGCCACGATACCGGCATCCTCTGGAAACACCATATATTTT. The entire variable domain, with the rest obtained from reference TRBV7-9 and TRBJ1-3, is as follows: DTGVSQNPRHKITKRGQNVTFRCDPISEHNRLYWYRQTLGQGPEFLTYFQNEAQLEKSRLLSDRFSAERPKGSFSTLEIQRTEQGDSAMYLCATIPASSGNTIYFGEGSWLTVV.

The table lists this clonotype with a few counts. The chain employs TRBV25-1 and TRBJ2-1; 7 bases are shared with TRBD2. V lost 6 bases and J lost 4; bases outside the gene matches: 6. This CDR3 has 14 residues. CDR1 is MGHDK and CDR2 is SYGVNS in the germline V gene. CDR3 sequence: CASSAGLPYNEQFF. DNA for the CDR3: TGTGCCAGCAGCGCGGGACTACCGTACAATGAGCAGTTCTTC.

In this sample, this clonotype turned up a few times. CDR3 nucleotide sequence: TGTGCCAGCATACCCGGGACTAGCGGTGACAATGAGCAGTTCTTC. Protein sequence: CASIPGTSGDNEQFF. The rearrangement uses TRBV7-9 and TRBJ2-1, with TRBD2 identical over 11 bases. From germline, CDR1 is SEHNR and CDR2 FQNEAQ (reference sequence). There are 15 residues in the CDR3. The junction had 7 bases not matched to a gene; V was cut back by 7 bases and J by 5 bases. The entire variable domain, with the rest obtained from reference TRBV7-9 and TRBJ2-1, is as follows: DTGVSQNPRHKITKRGQNVTFRCDPISEHNRLYWYRQTLGQGPEFLTYFQNEAQLEKSRLLSDRFSAERPKGSFSTLEIQRTEQGDSAMYLCASIPGTSGDNEQFFGPGTRLTVL.

The sample holds many counts of this clonotype. CDR3 sequence: CASSRLTQGADTQYF. The CDR3, as DNA: TGTGCCAGCAGCCGCCTCACCCAGGGAGCAGATACGCAGTATTTT. The genes are TRBV7-9 and TRBJ2-3; the D gene could be TRBD1 or TRBD2 (5 bases each). V was pared by 5 bases and J by 4 bases, with 16 bases between. The CDR3 loop spans 15 amino acids. Per germline, CDR1 SEHNR and CDR2 FQNEAQ (reference sequence).

V usage is TRBV28 and J usage is TRBJ2-3; 7 bases align to TRBD1. The CDR3 contains 17 residues. Germline assignment: CDR1 MDHEN and CDR2 SYDVKM. The V gene end was trimmed by 5 bases and the J gene end by 0 bases; junction bases not matched to a gene: 11. Here the CDR3 reads CASSQGTVKISTDTQYF. In DNA form, the CDR3 reads TGTGCCAGCAGTCAAGGGACAGTAAAAATTAGCACAGATACGCAGTATTTT.

The genes are TRBV7-9 and TRBJ2-4, with 12 bases fitting TRBD1. Germline CDR1 SEHNR, CDR2 FQNEAQ (reference sequence). This CDR3 is 18 amino acids long. V lost 5 bases and J lost 0; bases outside the gene matches: 8. The CDR3 region is CASSGTGGSALAKNIQYF. The DNA of the CDR3 is TGTGCCAGCAGCGGGACAGGGGGCTCAGCCCTAGCCAAAAACATTCAGTACTTC. Full variable domain (remainder filled in from reference TRBV7-9 and TRBJ2-4): DTGVSQNPRHKITKRGQNVTFRCDPISEHNRLYWYRQTLGQGPEFLTYFQNEAQLEKSRLLSDRFSAERPKGSFSTLEIQRTEQGDSAMYLCASSGTGGSALAKNIQYFGAGTRLSVL.

This rearrangement joins TRBV28 to TRBJ2-1; TRBD1 matches 11 bases. Germline V gene sequence: CDR1 MDHEN, CDR2 SYDVKM. The length of the CDR3 is 20 residues. J lost 6 bases, V lost 3 bases, and 19 bases had no gene match. Here the CDR3 DNA reads TGTGCCAGCAGTTTCCCTGGACAGGGGGCGACCTACAGAGGCTCCAATGAGCAGTTCTTC. Protein sequence: CASSFPGQGATYRGSNEQFF.

The chain employs TRBV3-1 and TRBJ2-3; D perhaps matches TRBD1 (6 bases). The V gene's germline CDR1 is LGHDT and CDR2 YNNKEL (reference sequence). CDR3 length: 17 residues. V lost 0 bases, J lost 0 bases, and 13 bases lay in between. Written as DNA, the CDR3 is TGTGCCAGCAGCCAAGATTTCGCAGGGGCTAGCACAGATACGCAGTATTTT. Translated: CASSQDFAGASTDTQYF.

This clonotype occurred many times. The chain couples TRBV7-6 to TRBJ2-7, with 15 bases fitting TRBD2. Germline V CDR1 and CDR2: SGHVS, FNYEAQ. The CDR3 consists of 18 residues. V lost 5 bases, J lost 4 bases, and 12 bases stayed unmatched. The CDR3 is CASSPSRGTSGGIYEQYV. The CDR3 DNA reads as TGTGCCAGCAGCCCTTCTAGGGGGACTAGCGGGGGGATTTACGAGCAGTACGTC.

The chain employs TRBV20-1 and TRBJ1-6; D remains ambiguous. The germline V gene encodes CDR1 DFQATT and CDR2 SNEGSKA (reference sequence). V was trimmed by 0 bases and J by 9 bases, leaving 12 bases between them. This CDR3 has 14 residues. DNA for the CDR3: TGCAGTGCTAGAGATCCCGTTACGGGTTCACCCCTCCACTTT. Translated, it gives CSARDPVTGSPLHF.

This clonotype was counted ten times or more. This chain connects TRBV7-9 to TRBJ2-3; no clear D. Trimming took off 2 bases at V and 9 bases at J, with 9 bases between the two ends. CDR1 is SEHNR and CDR2 is FQNEAQ in the germline V gene (reference sequence). This CDR3 region has 12 residues. The CDR3 here is CASSLRSSTQYF. The DNA of the CDR3 is TGTGCCAGCAGCTTAAGATCCTCCACGCAGTATTTT.

This clonotype was seen repeatedly, ten times or more. The CDR3 reads CASSPPSGQIAEAFF. The CDR3 coding sequence is TGTGCCAGCAGCCCCCCAAGTGGACAGATAGCGGAAGCTTTCTTT. The chain combines TRBV7-6 with TRBJ1-1, with a possible D match to TRBD1 (6 bases). The CDR3 runs to 15 residues. Germline V gene data show CDR1 as SGHVS and CDR2 as FNYEAQ. Deletions cut 5 bases from V and 8 bases from J, with 21 bases between.

A note on this clonotype: The junction does not match germline at one end; this may be a read error. This chain uses TRBV20-1 with TRBJ2-2; D gene ambiguous. The CDR3 is 14 amino acids. From germline, CDR1 is DFQATT and CDR2 SNEGSKA (reference sequence). This CDR3 is CSARDRDNSGELFF. In DNA, the CDR3 is TGCAGTGCTAGAGATCGTGATAACAGCGGGGAGCTGTTTTTT.

The chain links TRBV7-2 to TRBJ2-7; the D is unclear. The CDR3 sequence is 11 residues long. Germline-derived CDR1 and CDR2 are SGHTA and FQGNSA. The CDR3 region is CANSPGYEQYV. DNA for the CDR3: TGTGCCAACAGCCCCGGATACGAGCAGTACGTC.